This T cell receptor (beta chain) appears in the sequencing data of a study of neurological immune-mediated disorders. TCRdb redid the calling of the 5' RACE reads with MiXCR, one entry per CDR3 protein. The sample has tens of thousands of distinct CDR3 sequences, 2.5% to 3% seen once; the top ten hold about 1%. This clonotype was detected ten times or more. The CDR3 spans 13 residues. Germline assignment: CDR1 MNHEY and CDR2 SMNVEV (reference sequence). Trimming took off 7 bases at V and 0 bases at J, with 10 bases between the two ends. This sequence joins TRBV27 and TRBJ2-7, with no clear D. Sequenced input: PBMCs. This receptor was obtained from a woman in her 30s with multiple sclerosis. The CDR3 nucleotides read TGTGCCAGCACATCACATGGCTCCTACGAGCAGTACTTC. It yields the protein CASTSHGSYEQYF.